This T cell receptor beta chain was retrieved from a study of cytomegalovirus exposure and HLA in healthy donors. On this clone: The antigen remains undetermined.

Trimming took 4 bases from V and 4 from J; bases not matched to a gene: 6. This CDR3 comprises 15 residues. Germline-derived CDR1 and CDR2 are SGHRS and YFSETQ. This PCR relied on a set of 60 Vbeta primers and 13 Jbeta primers. Only in-frame clones appear in the TCRdb table, and some are missing; sequencing was by immunoSEQ multiplex PCR. This sample has over 200,000 clones, with about 79% found just once. Study results and limitations: The productive fraction for most TCR beta V segments was about 90% or about 30% in an earlier analysis.

The sample taken for sequencing was PBMCs. J is TRBJ2-3 and V is TRBV5-1; TRBD1 matches at 10 bases. The clonotype comes from a male donor in good health and CMV-seronegative. In DNA form, the CDR3 reads TGCGCCAGCAGCGAGGAGACAGGGGGCGCAGATACGCAGTATTTT. It is translated as CASSEETGGADTQYF.